These 10 T cell receptor beta chains were all obtained from the same sample, sequenced in a study of shared clonotypes between healthy human individuals. Naive CD8 cells lacked CD45RO, underwent positive selection for CCR7 and left out terminally differentiated effector memory CD45RA+ cells. Measured with immunoSEQ multiplex PCR; TCRdb has only the in-frame clones, and not every one. The table has over 2 million clones, about 95% seen once. Sequenced material: naive CD8+ T cells sorted from blood. These TCRs come from a man younger than 30 in good health.

This clone was seen a single time. This sequence joins TRBV28 and TRBJ2-2, with 7 nucleotides matching TRBD1. Germline assignment: CDR1 MDHEN and CDR2 SYDVKM. The CDR3 totals 17 residues. J gave up 1 base and V 5 bases, and 10 bases lay outside the gene matches. The CDR3 region is CASSVRQRTGNTGELFF. Here the CDR3 DNA reads TGTGCCAGCAGTGTAAGGCAACGGACAGGGAACACCGGGGAGCTGTTTTTT. The entire variable domain, with the rest obtained from reference TRBV28 and TRBJ2-2, is as follows: DVKVTQSSRYLVKRTGEKVFLECVQDMDHENMFWYRQDPGLGLRLIYFSYDVKMKEKGDIPEGYSVSREKKERFSLILESASTNQTSMYLCASSVRQRTGNTGELFFGEGSRLTVL.

The chain couples TRBV28 to TRBJ1-6, with TRBD1 matching over 8 bases. The germline V gene has CDR1 MDHEN and CDR2 SYDVKM. V shed 1 base, J shed 10 bases, and the junction held 3 bases outside the gene matches. This CDR3 region has 14 residues. The CDR3: CASSLSQGGSPLHF. The CDR3 nucleotides read TGTGCCAGCAGTTTATCACAGGGGGGCTCACCCCTCCACTTT.

The rearrangement links TRBV4-3 to TRBJ2-3, with D possibly TRBD2 on 6 matching bases. V shed 4 bases and J shed 1 base, with 12 bases lying between them. Germline CDR1 and CDR2: LGHNA and YSLEER. This CDR3 has 15 residues. The chain's CDR3 is CASSRLSGGTDTQYF. The CDR3 DNA reads TGCGCCAGCAGCCGCCTCTCGGGGGGCACAGATACGCAGTATTTT.

This chain uses TRBV14 with TRBJ2-3, with D possibly being TRBD2 (6 bases). V was cut by 4 bases and J by 2 bases, with 16 bases left in between. Germline V lookup: CDR1 SGHDN, CDR2 FVKESK. The CDR3 totals 16 residues. CDR3 in DNA: TGTGCCAGCAGCCCCATCGCGGGGCTTACCACAGATACGCAGTATTTT. It specifies CASSPIAGLTTDTQYF.

This chain connects TRBV4-1 to TRBJ1-6, with D possibly matching TRBD1 (6 bases). From germline, CDR1 is MGHRA and CDR2 YSYEKL. This CDR3 spans 14 amino acids. The V end was cut by 3 bases, the J end by 7 bases, with 10 bases between. CDR3 residues: CASSHPGQNSPLHF. For the CDR3, the DNA is TGCGCCAGCAGCCACCCCGGACAGAATTCACCCCTCCACTTT.

This chain joins TRBV27 and TRBJ1-1, with a tentative D call TRBD1 (5 bases). Germline loops: CDR1 MNHEY, CDR2 SMNVEV (reference sequence). Trimming stripped 8 bases from V and 3 bases from J, with 13 bases between. This CDR3 contains 13 residues. The CDR3 region has the DNA TGTGCCAGCGCGTGGGGGAGGCACACTGAAGCTTTCTTT. Protein sequence: CASAWGRHTEAFF.

J is TRBJ2-1 and V is TRBV27; weak D call: TRBD2 (6 bases). The CDR3 extends over 15 amino acids. Germline loops: CDR1 MNHEY, CDR2 SMNVEV (reference sequence). Trimming removed 10 bases at V and 10 bases at J, with 26 bases between. The CDR3 nucleotides are TGTGCCACCTTCGGACTACCTCACGACGGTGCCGAGCAGTTCTTC. Encoded protein: CATFGLPHDGAEQFF.

To note about this clone: Other nucleotide sequences in the sample specify the same CDR3. The chain has TRBV7-9 and TRBJ2-7, with D unresolved. The CDR3 spans 12 residues. Per germline, CDR1 SEHNR and CDR2 FQNEAQ (reference sequence). The V gene lost 5 bases and the J gene lost 0 bases, with 5 bases spanning the gap. CDR3 residues: CASSGISYEQYF. The CDR3 bases are TGTGCCAGCAGCGGGATCTCCTACGAGCAGTACTTC.

The chain joins TRBV7-8 to TRBJ1-3, with D possibly matching TRBD1 (5 bases). Trimming left V 0 bases short and J 9 bases short, with 18 bases between. The CDR3 loop spans 16 amino acids. Per the germline V gene, CDR1 is SGHVS and CDR2 is FQNEAQ. CDR3 bases: TGTGCCAGCAGCTTAGCCCAAGGGGACGGGGGAGTCACCATATATTTT. This sequence encodes CASSLAQGDGGVTIYF.

The gene calls are TRBV13 and TRBJ2-7, with 7 positions matching TRBD1. Trimming took 4 bases from V and 2 from J; bases not matched to a gene: 5. CDR3 length: 14 residues. Germline V gene lookup returns CDR1 PRHDT and CDR2 FYEKMQ (reference sequence). CDR3 nucleotide sequence: TGTGCCAGCAGCTCGGAGACAGGGACCTACGAGCAGTACTTC. Residues: CASSSETGTYEQYF.